This TCR beta chain came from a study of blood T cell repertoires in COVID-19. Whole-study context: Acute and convalescent COVID-19 samples came from the United States, Italy and Spain.

Assay used: immunoSEQ multiplex PCR; TCRdb lists only in-frame clones, some missing. The sample holds some 49,000 clones; roughly nine tenths are singletons and the top ten take 15% to 20%. V lost 7 bases, J lost 6 bases, and 12 bases stayed unmatched. The CDR3 runs 14 residues. Germline assignment: CDR1 SGHTA and CDR2 FQGNSA. Sequencing was performed on peripheral blood. The chain joins TRBV7-2 to TRBJ2-7, with 7 bases fitting TRBD2. The receptor's source is a man aged 70-80 years with active COVID-19. The CDR3 sequence is CASTLTVRGSEQYF. DNA of the CDR3: TGTGCCAGCACCTTGACTGTGCGGGGGAGCGAGCAGTACTTC.